This T cell receptor (beta chain) was captured by sequencing in a study of blood T cell repertoires in COVID-19. Profiled with immunoSEQ multiplex PCR; TCRdb holds only in-frame clones, not every one. The sample holds a few hundred thousand clones; approximately 83% are singletons and the top ten take 2.2%. Before being deemed recovered, Cohort 3 donors had two negative PCRs, clearance, or symptom resolution. The CDR3 totals 17 residues. With 2 bases removed from V and 3 bases from J, the gap between germline ends came to 20 bases. Germline CDR1 reads MNHEY; CDR2 reads SVGEGT. This sequence joins TRBV6-2 or TRBV6-3 and TRBJ2-7; D gene uncertain. The sequence was obtained from a man aged 25 to 40 who had recovered from COVID-19. Sequences were obtained from PBMCs or T cells enriched from blood (not recorded which). The CDR3 spells CASSYPRNTALYYEQYF. The CDR3 nucleotides are TGTGCCAGCAGTTACCCTCGTAACACAGCACTTTACTACGAGCAGTACTTC.